This TCR beta chain was documented in a study of blood T cells in healthy people across ages. Study-wide results and caveats: A roughly linear age-dependent decrease characterized TCR beta diversity per million T cells. Researchers deemed the diversity estimates from one million T cells underestimates.

In this sample, this clonotype turned up many times. Its antigen is unidentified. Sample-barcoded 5' priming and a J-beta primer mix drove a second PCR of roughly 7 to 11 cycles. TCRdb re-called the 5' RACE reads through MiXCR, storing one row per CDR3 protein. This table has about 1.1 million distinct CDR3 sequences, around two fifths appearing once. Each sample gave at least 6.5 million isolated PBMCs. V was cut by 3 bases and J by 3 bases, with 8 bases left in between. The CDR3 sequence is 13 residues long. What was sequenced was blood. The sequence was collected from a man between 18 and 29 years old in good health. This chain links TRBV12-3 or TRBV12-4 with TRBJ1-1; D call uncertain. CDR3 DNA sequence: TGTGCCAGCAGTTTCGGACCCGACACTGAAGCTTTCTTT. It codes for CASSFGPDTEAFF.